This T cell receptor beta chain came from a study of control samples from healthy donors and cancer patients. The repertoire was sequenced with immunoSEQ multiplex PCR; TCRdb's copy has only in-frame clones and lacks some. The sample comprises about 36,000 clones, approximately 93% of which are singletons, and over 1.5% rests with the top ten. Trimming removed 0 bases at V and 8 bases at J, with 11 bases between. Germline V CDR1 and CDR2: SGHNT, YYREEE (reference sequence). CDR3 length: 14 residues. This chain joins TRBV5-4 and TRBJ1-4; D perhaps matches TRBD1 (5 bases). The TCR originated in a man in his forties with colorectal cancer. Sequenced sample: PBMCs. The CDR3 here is CASSLAGIAEKLFF. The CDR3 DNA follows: TGTGCCAGCAGCTTGGCAGGGATTGCCGAAAAACTGTTTTTT.